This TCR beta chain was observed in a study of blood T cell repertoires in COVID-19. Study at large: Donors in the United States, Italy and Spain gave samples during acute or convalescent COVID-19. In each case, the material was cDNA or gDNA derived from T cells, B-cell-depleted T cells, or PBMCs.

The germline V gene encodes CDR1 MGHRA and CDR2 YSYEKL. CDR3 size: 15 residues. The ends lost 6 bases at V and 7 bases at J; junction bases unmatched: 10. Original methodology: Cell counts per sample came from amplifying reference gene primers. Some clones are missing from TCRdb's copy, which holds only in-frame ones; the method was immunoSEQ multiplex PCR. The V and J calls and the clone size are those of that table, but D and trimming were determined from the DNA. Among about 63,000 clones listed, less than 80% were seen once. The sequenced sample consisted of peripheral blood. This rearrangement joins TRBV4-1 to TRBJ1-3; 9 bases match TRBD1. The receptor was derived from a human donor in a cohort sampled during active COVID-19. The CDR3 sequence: CASSLSGTGSNTIYF. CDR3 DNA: TGCGCCAGCAGTCTCTCCGGGACAGGGAGTAACACCATATATTTT.